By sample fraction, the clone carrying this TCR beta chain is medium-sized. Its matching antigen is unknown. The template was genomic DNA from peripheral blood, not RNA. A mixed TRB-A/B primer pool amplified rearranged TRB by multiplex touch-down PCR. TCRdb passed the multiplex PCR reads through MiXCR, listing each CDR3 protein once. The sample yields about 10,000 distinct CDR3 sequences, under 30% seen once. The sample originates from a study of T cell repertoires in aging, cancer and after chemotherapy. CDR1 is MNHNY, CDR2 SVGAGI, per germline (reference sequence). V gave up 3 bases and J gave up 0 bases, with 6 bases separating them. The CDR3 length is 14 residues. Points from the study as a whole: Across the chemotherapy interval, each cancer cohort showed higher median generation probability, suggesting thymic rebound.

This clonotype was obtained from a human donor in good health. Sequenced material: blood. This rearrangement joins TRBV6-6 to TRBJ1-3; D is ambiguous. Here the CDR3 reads CASSYTGSGNTIYF. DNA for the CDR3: TGTGCCAGCAGTTATACGGGCTCTGGAAACACCATATATTTT.